The 14 T cell receptor beta chains reported below all come from one sample, sequenced in a study of blood T cell repertoires in COVID-19. Generated by immunoSEQ multiplex PCR, the TCRdb table keeps only in-frame clones and is missing some. The sample has around 280,000 clones; around 87% are singletons. Material: PBMCs or T cells enriched from blood (not recorded which). These receptors were taken from a young woman with acute COVID-19.

The rearrangement uses TRBV27 and TRBJ2-1; TRBD2 aligns across 8 bases. V lost 6 bases to trimming and J lost 7 bases; unmatched junction nucleotides: 8. This CDR3 is 14 amino acids long. Germline V gene sequence: CDR1 MNHEY, CDR2 SMNVEV (reference sequence). DNA for the CDR3: TGTGCCAGCAGCCCGGGACTAGAACCGAATGAGCAGTTCTTC. It is translated as CASSPGLEPNEQFF.

The rearrangement links TRBV2 to TRBJ1-2, with 7 bases identical to TRBD1. V shed 10 bases, J shed 4 bases, and the junction held 9 bases outside the gene matches. Germline values: CDR1 SNHLY, CDR2 FYNNEI. This CDR3 is 13 amino acids long. CDR3 residues: CATIQGSIYGYTF. In nucleotides, the CDR3 is TGTGCCACAATACAGGGGAGTATCTATGGCTACACCTTC.

V and J are TRBV28 and TRBJ1-3; D may be TRBD1 (6 bases). The CDR3 is 16 amino acids. Trimming removed 6 bases from V and 0 bases from J, with 15 bases in between. CDR1 MDHEN and CDR2 SYDVKM come from the germline V gene. In DNA, the CDR3 is TGTGCCAGCAGCCCGGACAGCGCACTCTCTGGAAACACCATATATTTT. Protein sequence: CASSPDSALSGNTIYF.

The V and J genes are TRBV30 and TRBJ1-6; D is unresolved. Germline V gene sequence: CDR1 GTSNPN, CDR2 SVGIG (reference sequence). V lost 8 bases and J lost 10, with 18 bases in between. The CDR3 has 13 residues. The CDR3 DNA sequence: TGTGCCATAAGACGCGGGGTAGGGTCACCCCTCCACTTT. It yields the protein CAIRRGVGSPLHF.

The chain uses TRBV3-1 (or the pseudogene TRBV3-2) and TRBJ2-1; 10 nucleotides line up with TRBD1. CDR3 length: 15 amino acids. Looked up from germline, CDR1 is LGHDT and CDR2 is YNNKEL (reference sequence). V lost 3 bases, J lost 4 bases, and 3 bases stayed unmatched. In nucleotides, the CDR3 is TGTGCCAGCAGCCACCGGGACAGGGGTTACAATGAGCAGTTCTTC. Amino acid sequence: CASSHRDRGYNEQFF.

V and J are TRBV5-1 and TRBJ1-1; 8 nucleotides match TRBD1. V trimming: 5 bases; J trimming: 5 bases; junction bases outside the gene matches: 5. CDR3 length: 13 amino acids. Germline CDR1 and CDR2: SGHRS and YFSETQ. CDR3 loop: CASSQDRDTEAFF. The CDR3 DNA sequence: TGCGCCAGCAGTCAGGACAGGGATACTGAAGCTTTCTTT.

This chain uses TRBV7-9 with TRBJ1-2, with TRBD1 matching over 7 bases. The CDR3 totals 15 residues. With V trimmed by 3 bases and J by 2 bases, 6 bases remained unmatched. CDR1 is SEHNR and CDR2 is FQNEAQ in the germline V gene (reference sequence). The CDR3 spells CASSFLGGINYGYTF. The DNA for the CDR3 is TGTGCCAGCAGCTTCCTAGGGGGCATCAACTATGGCTACACCTTC. The full variable domain, with the rest looked up from reference TRBV7-9 and TRBJ1-2, is DTGVSQNPRHKITKRGQNVTFRCDPISEHNRLYWYRQTLGQGPEFLTYFQNEAQLEKSRLLSDRFSAERPKGSFSTLEIQRTEQGDSAMYLCASSFLGGINYGYTFGSGTRLTVV.

The chain is built from TRBV19 and TRBJ1-3, with a tentative D call TRBD1 (6 bases). This CDR3 is built from 15 residues. The germline gives CDR1 LNHDA, CDR2 SQIVND (reference sequence). The V and J ends lost 4 bases and 1 base respectively, with 11 bases between them. CDR3 nucleotide sequence: TGTGCCAGTAGTACTCAAGGACAGTCTGGAAACACCATATATTTT. Encoded protein: CASSTQGQSGNTIYF.

This sequence joins TRBV3-1 (or the pseudogene TRBV3-2) and TRBJ2-4; 10 nucleotides match TRBD2. From germline, CDR1 is LGHDT and CDR2 YNNKEL (reference sequence). Trimming cost V 2 bases and J 3 bases; bases outside gene matches: 4. The CDR3 totals 16 residues. The CDR3 sequence: CASSQLAGDFKNIQYF. The CDR3 DNA is TGTGCCAGCAGCCAACTAGCGGGAGATTTCAAAAACATTCAGTACTTC.

This rearrangement joins TRBV5-6 to TRBJ2-2, with TRBD1 as a possible D gene (5 bases). This CDR3 is built from 17 residues. V was cut by 2 bases and J by 0 bases, with 14 bases left in between. CDR1 SGHDT and CDR2 YYEEEE come from the germline V gene. The CDR3 DNA sequence: TGTGCCAGCAGCTTAACAGGATACCTAACGAACACCGGGGAGCTGTTTTTT. Amino acid sequence: CASSLTGYLTNTGELFF.

The chain couples TRBV27 to TRBJ1-4; D remains unclear. CDR1 MNHEY and CDR2 SMNVEV come from the germline V gene (reference sequence). Trimming stripped 3 bases from V and 8 bases from J, with 10 bases between. This CDR3 is 13 amino acids long. This CDR3 is CASSFSRGEKLFF. DNA for the CDR3: TGTGCCAGCAGTTTCAGCAGAGGGGAAAAACTGTTTTTT. The complete variable domain, with remaining parts taken from reference TRBV27 and TRBJ1-4, reads EAQVTQNPRYLITVTGKKLTVTCSQNMNHEYMSWYRQDPGLGLRQIYYSMNVEVTDKGDVPEGYKVSRKEKRNFPLILESPSPNQTSLYFCASSFSRGEKLFFGSGTQLSVL.

Of note for this clone: Germline is not matched at one junction end, which may reflect a read error. J is TRBJ1-1 and V is TRBV20-1; TRBD1 is a possible D gene (6 bases). The length of the CDR3 is 13 residues. Germline V gene data show CDR1 as DFQATT and CDR2 as SNEGSKA (reference sequence). CDR3 sequence: CSASGWGGPEAFF. The CDR3, as DNA: TGCAGTGCTAGTGGGTGGGGGGGGCCTGAGGCTTTCTTT.

This clone was seen only a few times. At one end the junction does not follow the germline gene, possibly because of a read error. The chain links TRBV7-9 to TRBJ2-7; 10 bases fit TRBD2. Per germline, CDR1 SEHNR and CDR2 FQNEAQ (reference sequence). The length of the CDR3 is 16 residues. CDR3 sequence: CASSHNSGRASDEQYF. The CDR3 nucleotides read TGTGCCAGCAGTCATAACAGCGGGAGGGCCTCCGACGAGCAGTACTTC. The whole variable domain, filled in from reference TRBV7-9 and TRBJ2-7, reads DTGVSQNPRHKITKRGQNVTFRCDPISEHNRLYWYRQTLGQGPEFLTYFQNEAQLEKSRLLSDRFSAERPKGSFSTLEIQRTEQGDSAMYLCASSHNSGRASDEQYFGPGTRLTVT.

This clone was detected once. J is TRBJ2-7 and V is TRBV6-2 or TRBV6-3, with TRBD2 as a possible D gene (6 bases). The CDR3 sequence is 16 residues long. V lost 5 bases to trimming and J lost 1 base, with 18 bases between them. Germline CDR1 and CDR2: MNHEY and SVGEGT. CDR3 protein: CASSRKLGEASYEQYF. Here the CDR3 DNA reads TGTGCCAGCAGTCGCAAGCTCGGGGAGGCTTCCTACGAGCAGTACTTC.